This T cell receptor (beta chain) came from a study of blood T cell repertoires in COVID-19. CDR3 length equals 20 residues. The ends were cut back, 0 bases at V and 2 bases at J, with 23 bases in the middle. The germline V gene has CDR1 SGHAT and CDR2 FQNNGV. Assay: immunoSEQ multiplex PCR; the TCRdb copy retains only in-frame clones and omits some. The sample shows 250,000 to 300,000 clones, about 90% of them seen only once. The chain carries TRBV11-2 and TRBJ2-1; TRBD2 is a possible D gene (7 bases). Sequenced: PBMCs or T cells enriched from blood (not recorded which). This TCR came from a woman aged 45 to 65 who had been exposed to COVID-19. This CDR3 is CASSLDDGGGHVLTYNEQFF. CDR3 DNA: TGTGCCAGCAGCTTAGATGATGGCGGGGGCCACGTTCTGACCTACAATGAGCAGTTCTTC.